These 13 T cell receptor beta chains originate from one sample sequenced in a study of T cells in Graves' hyperthyroidism and ophthalmopathy. Researchers amplified the TCR beta CDR3 regions from RNA transcripts. The HTBI primer set drove a first-round RT-PCR of the TCR CDR3. TCRdb reanalysed the multiplex PCR reads using MiXCR and keeps one entry per CDR3 protein. This table has roughly 420,000 distinct CDR3 sequences, less than 20% appearing once. Input material: blood. These receptors were taken from a woman younger than 35 with Graves' hyperthyroidism.

This clonotype was observed at least ten times. V usage is TRBV6-1 and J usage is TRBJ1-1, with D uncertain. The CDR3 has 13 amino acids. Germline values: CDR1 MNHNS, CDR2 SASEGT. Trimming took 7 bases from V and 0 from J, leaving 9 bases between them. The CDR3 protein is CASTSQMNTEAFF. CDR3 coding DNA: TGTGCCAGCACCTCTCAAATGAACACTGAAGCTTTCTTT.

Many counts were recorded for this clonotype. The rearrangement links TRBV7-9 to TRBJ2-7; D is ambiguous. V gave up 5 bases and J gave up 5 bases, with 19 bases separating them. Germline CDR1 is SEHNR and CDR2 is FQNEAQ (reference sequence). The CDR3 contains 15 residues. In DNA form, the CDR3 reads TGTGCCAGCAGCCAAGGGCGTCTTCTCGCGAACGAGCAGTACTTC. This translates into CASSQGRLLANEQYF.

The chain uses TRBV2 and TRBJ1-5, with D possibly TRBD1 on 5 matching bases. The germline V and J ends were trimmed by 6 bases and 10 bases, with 13 bases remaining between them. The germline V gene has CDR1 SNHLY and CDR2 FYNNEI. CDR3 size: 12 residues. The CDR3 nucleotides read TGTGCCAGCAGCCGGGGCCCACGCCCCCAGCATTTT. It specifies CASSRGPRPQHF. Full variable domain (missing parts from reference TRBV2 and TRBJ1-5): EPEVTQTPSHQVTQMGQEVILRCVPISNHLYFYWYRQILGQKVEFLVSFYNNEISEKSEIFDDQFSVERPDGSNFTLKIRSTKLEDSAMYFCASSRGPRPQHFGDGTRLSIL.

Concerning this clonotype itself: A much larger clonotype is one base distant, so this may be a read error. The chain is built from TRBV15 and TRBJ2-1; 10 nucleotides match TRBD1. The J call is doubtful: the DNA matches TRBJ2-7 better. There are 16 residues in the CDR3. CDR1 LNHNV and CDR2 YYDKDF come from the germline V gene (reference sequence). CDR3 bases: TGTGCCACCAGCACAACCGGGACAGGGGTTTACAATGAGCAGTACTTC. Its protein product is CATSTTGTGVYNEQYF.

This clonotype was observed at least ten times. The chain links TRBV24-1 to TRBJ2-1; 10 bases are shared with TRBD2. CDR3 length equals 16 residues. Germline CDR1 KGHDR, CDR2 SFDVKD. The V gene end was trimmed by 6 bases and the J gene end by 2 bases; junction bases not matched to a gene: 6. CDR3 DNA: TGTGCCACCAGTCTCGGAGCGGGAGGGACCTACAATGAGCAGTTCTTC. Residues: CATSLGAGGTYNEQFF.

The chain has TRBV10-3 and TRBJ2-3, with D uncertain. The CDR3 runs to 12 residues. Per the germline V gene, CDR1 is ENHRY and CDR2 is SYGVKD. V was cut by 10 bases and J by 4 bases, with 12 bases left in between. The CDR3 here is CATLSPADTQYF. Written as DNA, the CDR3 is TGTGCCACCCTATCCCCCGCAGATACGCAGTATTTT.

In its sample, this clonotype was seen many times. The chain is built from TRBV18 and TRBJ2-1, with 12 bases fitting TRBD2. CDR1 KGHSH and CDR2 LQKENI come from the germline V gene. The J segment lost 13 bases and the V segment lost 3 bases, leaving 10 bases of the junction unmatched. The CDR3 loop spans 15 amino acids. CDR3 in amino acids: CASSPPASGRGPQFF. As DNA, the CDR3 is TGTGCCAGCTCACCTCCTGCTAGCGGGAGGGGCCCCCAGTTCTTC.

This clonotype was counted only a few times. This chain connects TRBV5-8 to TRBJ1-1; D gene uncertain. The CDR3 totals 12 residues. V gave up 2 bases and J gave up 7 bases, with 9 bases separating them. The germline V gene encodes CDR1 SGHTS and CDR2 YDEGEE. The CDR3 DNA reads as TGTGCCAGCAGCTTTATACGGTTTGAAGCTTTCTTT. Translation: CASSFIRFEAFF.

The chain links TRBV13 to TRBJ2-3; D is undetermined. There are 12 residues in the CDR3. The V gene's germline CDR1 is PRHDT and CDR2 FYEKMQ (reference sequence). V lost 5 bases to trimming and J lost 6 bases, with 9 bases between them. The CDR3 protein is CASSKIRDTQYF. In nucleotides, the CDR3 is TGTGCCAGCAGCAAAATCAGGGATACGCAGTATTTT.

This clonotype was seen at least ten times. This chain uses TRBV11-3 with TRBJ2-2, with 7 bases identical to TRBD2. The germline gives CDR1 SGHNT, CDR2 YENEEA. CDR3 length equals 14 residues. V dropped 0 bases and J dropped 5; count of bases not matched to a gene: 0. CDR3 DNA: TGTGCCAGCAGCTTAGATAGCGGGACCGGGGAGCTGTTTTTT. Translating gives CASSLDSGTGELFF.

This clonotype was counted many times. The chain is built from TRBV18 and TRBJ1-2, with D tentatively TRBD1 (5 bases). The CDR3 covers 17 residues. CDR1 KGHSH and CDR2 LQKENI come from the germline V gene. V dropped 3 bases and J dropped 4 bases, with 21 bases sitting between them. The CDR3 is CASSPAGLIPSGYGYTF. The CDR3 coding sequence is TGTGCCAGCTCACCCGCGGGACTGATCCCTAGTGGCTATGGCTACACCTTC.

The CDR3 is CSAWDTGPYEQYF. As DNA, the CDR3 is TGCAGTGCCTGGGACACGGGACCCTACGAGCAGTACTTC. This rearrangement joins TRBV20-1 to TRBJ2-7; the D gene is possibly TRBD1 (6 bases). Per germline, CDR1 DFQATT and CDR2 SNEGSKA (reference sequence). CDR3 length equals 13 residues. V was pared by 6 bases and J by 2 bases, with 14 bases between.

This clonotype appeared many times. This sequence joins TRBV5-1 and TRBJ2-4; maybe TRBD2 (5 bases). Germline V lookup: CDR1 SGHRS, CDR2 YFSETQ. V was clipped by 0 bases and J by 1 base, with 20 bases between them. The CDR3 is 19 amino acids. The CDR3 DNA reads as TGCGCCAGCAGCTTGGCCTGGTCCTCGGTCGGGATTGCCAAAAACATTCAGTACTTC. This codes for CASSLAWSSVGIAKNIQYF.